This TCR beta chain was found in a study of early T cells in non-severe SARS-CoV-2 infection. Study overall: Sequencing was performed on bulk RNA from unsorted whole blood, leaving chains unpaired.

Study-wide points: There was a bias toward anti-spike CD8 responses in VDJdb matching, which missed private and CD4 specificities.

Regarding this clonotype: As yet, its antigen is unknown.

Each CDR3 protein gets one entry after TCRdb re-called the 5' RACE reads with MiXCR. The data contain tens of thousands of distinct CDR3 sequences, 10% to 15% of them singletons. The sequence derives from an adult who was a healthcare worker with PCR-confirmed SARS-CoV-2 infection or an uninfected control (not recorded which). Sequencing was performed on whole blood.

The CDR3: CSARGWTGGYEQYF. CDR3 sequence (DNA): TGCAGTGCTAGAGGGTGGACAGGAGGCTACGAGCAGTACTTC. The rearrangement uses TRBV20-1 and TRBJ2-7; 7 nucleotides align to TRBD1. This CDR3 contains 14 residues. V shed 1 base, J shed 3 bases, and the junction held 6 bases outside the gene matches. Looked up from germline, CDR1 is DFQATT and CDR2 is SNEGSKA (reference sequence).